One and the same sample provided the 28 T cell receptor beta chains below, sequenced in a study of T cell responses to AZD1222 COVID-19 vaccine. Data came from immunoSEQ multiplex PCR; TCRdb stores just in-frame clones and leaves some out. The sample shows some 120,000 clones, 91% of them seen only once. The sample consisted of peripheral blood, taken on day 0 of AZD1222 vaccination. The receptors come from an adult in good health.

CDR3 bases: TGCAGCGTTGAAAGTTTAGGCAGACTCTACGAGCAGTACTTC. Translation gives CSVESLGRLYEQYF. This sequence joins TRBV29-1 and TRBJ2-7; D unresolved. Deletions cut 2 bases from V and 3 bases from J, with 14 bases between. Germline V CDR1 and CDR2: SQVTM, ANQGSEA. The CDR3 consists of 14 residues.

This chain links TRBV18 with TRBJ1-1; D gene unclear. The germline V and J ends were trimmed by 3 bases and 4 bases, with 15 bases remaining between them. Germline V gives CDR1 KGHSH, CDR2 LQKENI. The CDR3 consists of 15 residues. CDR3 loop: CASSPSTTRTTEAFF. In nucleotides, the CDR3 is TGTGCCAGCTCACCTTCGACAACCCGGACCACTGAAGCTTTCTTT. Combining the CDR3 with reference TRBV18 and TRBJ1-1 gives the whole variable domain NAGVMQNPRHLVRRRGQEARLRCSPMKGHSHVYWYRQLPEEGLKFMVYLQKENIIDESGMPKERFSAEFPKEGPSILRIQQVVRGDSAAYFCASSPSTTRTTEAFFGQGTRLTVV.

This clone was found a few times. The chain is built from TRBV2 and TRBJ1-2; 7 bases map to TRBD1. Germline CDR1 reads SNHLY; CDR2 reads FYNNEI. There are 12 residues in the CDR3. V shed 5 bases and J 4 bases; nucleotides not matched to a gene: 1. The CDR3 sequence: CASSRDSYGYTF. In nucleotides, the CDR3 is TGTGCCAGCAGTCGGGACAGCTATGGCTACACCTTC.

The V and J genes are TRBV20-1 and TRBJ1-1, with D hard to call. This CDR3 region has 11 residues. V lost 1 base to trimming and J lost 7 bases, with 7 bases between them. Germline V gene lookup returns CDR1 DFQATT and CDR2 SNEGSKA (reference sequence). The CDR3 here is CSARVLGEAFF. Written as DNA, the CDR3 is TGCAGTGCTAGAGTTCTGGGTGAAGCTTTCTTT.

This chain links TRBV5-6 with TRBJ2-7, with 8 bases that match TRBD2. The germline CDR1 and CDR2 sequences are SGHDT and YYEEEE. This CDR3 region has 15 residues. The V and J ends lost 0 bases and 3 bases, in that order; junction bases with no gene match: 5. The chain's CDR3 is CASSLASGRHYEQYF. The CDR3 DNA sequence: TGTGCCAGCAGCTTGGCTAGCGGGCGCCACTACGAGCAGTACTTC.

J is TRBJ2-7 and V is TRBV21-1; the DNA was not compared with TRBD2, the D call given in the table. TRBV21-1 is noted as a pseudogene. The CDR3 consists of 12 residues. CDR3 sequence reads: CASRQTTYEQYF. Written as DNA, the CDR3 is TGTGCCAGCAGACAGACTACCTACGAGCAGTACTTC.

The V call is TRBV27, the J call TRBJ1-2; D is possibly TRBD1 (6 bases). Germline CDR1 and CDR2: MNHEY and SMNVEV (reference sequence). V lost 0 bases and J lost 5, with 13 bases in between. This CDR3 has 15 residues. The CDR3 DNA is TGTGCCAGCAGTTTATCGTCTGGGGGGCTTTATGGCTACACCTTC. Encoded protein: CASSLSSGGLYGYTF.

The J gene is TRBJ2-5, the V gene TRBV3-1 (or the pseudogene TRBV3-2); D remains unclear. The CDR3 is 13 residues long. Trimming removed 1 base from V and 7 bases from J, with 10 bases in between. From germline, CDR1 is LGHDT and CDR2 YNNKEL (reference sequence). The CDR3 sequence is CASSQGTPRTQYF. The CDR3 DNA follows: TGTGCCAGCAGCCAAGGAACCCCTCGGACCCAGTACTTC.

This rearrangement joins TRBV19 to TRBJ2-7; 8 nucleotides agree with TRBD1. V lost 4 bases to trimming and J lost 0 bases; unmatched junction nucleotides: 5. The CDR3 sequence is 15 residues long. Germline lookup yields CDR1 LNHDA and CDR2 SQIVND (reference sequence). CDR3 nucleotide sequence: TGTGCCAGTAGTACCACAGGGGGGTCCTCCTACGAGCAGTACTTC. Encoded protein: CASSTTGGSSYEQYF.

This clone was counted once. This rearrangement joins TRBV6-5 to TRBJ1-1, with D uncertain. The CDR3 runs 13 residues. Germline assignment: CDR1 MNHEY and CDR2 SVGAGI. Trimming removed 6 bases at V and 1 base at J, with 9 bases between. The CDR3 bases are TGTGCCAGCAGGACGGCGGGGAACACTGAAGCTTTCTTT. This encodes CASRTAGNTEAFF.

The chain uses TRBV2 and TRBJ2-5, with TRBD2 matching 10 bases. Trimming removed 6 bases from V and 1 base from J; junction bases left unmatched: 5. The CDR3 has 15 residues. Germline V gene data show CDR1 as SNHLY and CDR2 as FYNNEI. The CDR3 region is CASRRAGGTQETQYF. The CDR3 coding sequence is TGTGCCAGCAGAAGAGCGGGAGGGACCCAAGAGACCCAGTACTTC.

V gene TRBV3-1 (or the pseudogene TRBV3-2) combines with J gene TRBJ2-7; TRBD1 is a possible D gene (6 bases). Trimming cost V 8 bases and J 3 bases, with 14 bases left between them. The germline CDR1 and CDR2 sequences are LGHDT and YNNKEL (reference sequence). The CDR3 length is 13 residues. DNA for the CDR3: TGTGCCAGCCCGCAGGGGCTATACTACGAGCAGTACTTC. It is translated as CASPQGLYYEQYF.

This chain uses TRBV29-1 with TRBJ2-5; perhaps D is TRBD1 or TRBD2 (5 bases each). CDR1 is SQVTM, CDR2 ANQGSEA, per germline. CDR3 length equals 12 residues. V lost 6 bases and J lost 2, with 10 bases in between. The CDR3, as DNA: TGCAGCGTCGGGGCGGCTCAAGAGACCCAGTACTTC. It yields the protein CSVGAAQETQYF.

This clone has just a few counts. This CDR3 reads CAWRALGSYNEQFF. The CDR3 region has the DNA TGTGCCTGGAGGGCACTCGGGTCCTACAATGAGCAGTTCTTC. This rearrangement joins TRBV30 to TRBJ2-1; D not resolved. The CDR3 extends over 14 amino acids. From germline, CDR1 is GTSNPN and CDR2 SVGIG (reference sequence). Trimming left V 3 bases short and J 1 base short, with 10 bases between.

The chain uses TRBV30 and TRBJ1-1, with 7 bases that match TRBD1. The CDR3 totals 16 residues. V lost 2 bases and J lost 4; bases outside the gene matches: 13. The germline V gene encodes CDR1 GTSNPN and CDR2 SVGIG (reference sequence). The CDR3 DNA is TGTGCCTGGAGTAAACCGGGACAGAAATTGGGCACTGAAGCTTTCTTT. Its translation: CAWSKPGQKLGTEAFF.

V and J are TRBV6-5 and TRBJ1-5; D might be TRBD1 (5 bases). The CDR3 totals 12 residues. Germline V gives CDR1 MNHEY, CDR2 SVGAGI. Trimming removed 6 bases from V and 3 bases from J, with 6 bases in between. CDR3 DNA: TGTGCCAGCAGGACAGTCAATCAGCCCCAGCATTTT. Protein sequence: CASRTVNQPQHF.

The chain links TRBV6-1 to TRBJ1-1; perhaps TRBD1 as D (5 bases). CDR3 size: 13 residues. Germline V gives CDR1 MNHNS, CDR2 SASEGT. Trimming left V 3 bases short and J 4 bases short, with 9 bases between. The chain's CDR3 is CASSDQGGTEAFF. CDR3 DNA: TGTGCCAGCAGTGACCAGGGTGGCACTGAAGCTTTCTTT.

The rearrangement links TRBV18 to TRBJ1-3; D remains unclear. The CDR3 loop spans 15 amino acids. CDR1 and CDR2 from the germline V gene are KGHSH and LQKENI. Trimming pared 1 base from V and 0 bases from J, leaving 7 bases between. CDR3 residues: CASSPRTDSGNTIYF. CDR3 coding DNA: TGTGCCAGCTCACCACGGACTGACTCTGGAAACACCATATATTTT.

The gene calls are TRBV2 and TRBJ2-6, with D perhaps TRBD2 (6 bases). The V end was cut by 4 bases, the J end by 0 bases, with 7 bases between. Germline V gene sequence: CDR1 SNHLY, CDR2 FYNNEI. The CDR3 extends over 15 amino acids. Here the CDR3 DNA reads TGTGCCAGCAGTGGGCGGGGCTCTGGGGCCAACGTCCTGACTTTC. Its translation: CASSGRGSGANVLTF.

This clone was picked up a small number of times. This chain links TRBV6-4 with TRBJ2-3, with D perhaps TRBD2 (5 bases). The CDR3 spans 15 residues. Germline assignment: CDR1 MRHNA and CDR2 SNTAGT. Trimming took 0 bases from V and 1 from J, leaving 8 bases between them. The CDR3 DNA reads TGTGCCAGCAGTGACTCGGGCGGGCGCACAGATACGCAGTATTTT. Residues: CASSDSGGRTDTQYF.

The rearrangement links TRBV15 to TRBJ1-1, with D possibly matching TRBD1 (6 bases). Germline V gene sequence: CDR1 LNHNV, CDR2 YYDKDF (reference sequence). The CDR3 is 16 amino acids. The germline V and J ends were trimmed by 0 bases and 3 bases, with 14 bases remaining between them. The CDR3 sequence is CATSRDRRQGHTEAFF. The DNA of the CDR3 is TGTGCCACCAGCAGAGATAGGAGGCAGGGGCACACTGAAGCTTTCTTT.

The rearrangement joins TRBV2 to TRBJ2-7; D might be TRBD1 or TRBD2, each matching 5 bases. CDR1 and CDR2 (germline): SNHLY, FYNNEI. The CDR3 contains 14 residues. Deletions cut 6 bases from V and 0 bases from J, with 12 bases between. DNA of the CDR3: TGTGCCAGCAGGGCGAGGGACGCCTCCTACGAGCAGTACTTC. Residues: CASRARDASYEQYF.

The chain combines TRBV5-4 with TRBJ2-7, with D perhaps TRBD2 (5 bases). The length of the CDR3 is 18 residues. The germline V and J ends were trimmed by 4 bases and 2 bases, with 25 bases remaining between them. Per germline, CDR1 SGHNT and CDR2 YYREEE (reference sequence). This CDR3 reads CASSGAFGNPPLTYEQYF. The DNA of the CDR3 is TGTGCCAGCAGCGGCGCCTTCGGGAATCCTCCCTTAACCTACGAGCAGTACTTC. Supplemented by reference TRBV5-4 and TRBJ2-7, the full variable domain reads ETGVTQSPTHLIKTRGQQVTLRCSSQSGHNTVSWYQQALGQGPQFIFQYYREEENGRGNFPPRFSGLQFPNYSSELNVNALELDDSALYLCASSGAFGNPPLTYEQYFGPGTRLTVT.

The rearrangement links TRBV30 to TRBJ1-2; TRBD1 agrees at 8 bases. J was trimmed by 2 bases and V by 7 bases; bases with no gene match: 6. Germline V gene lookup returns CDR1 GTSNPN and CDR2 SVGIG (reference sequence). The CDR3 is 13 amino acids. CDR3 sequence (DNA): TGTGCCTTTGAGGGACAGGCGAACTATGGCTACACCTTC. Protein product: CAFEGQANYGYTF. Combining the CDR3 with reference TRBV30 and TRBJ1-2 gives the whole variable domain SQTIHQWPATLVQPVGSPLSLECTVEGTSNPNLYWYRQAAGRGLQLLFYSVGIGQISSEVPQNLSASRPQDRQFILSSKKLLLSDSGFYLCAFEGQANYGYTFGSGTRLTVV.

CDR3 in DNA: TGTGCCAGCAGTCGACAGCACCAAGAGACCCAGTACTTC. Protein sequence: CASSRQHQETQYF. The chain employs TRBV25-1 and TRBJ2-5; TRBD1 might be the D (5 bases). Looked up from germline, CDR1 is MGHDK and CDR2 is SYGVNS. There are 13 residues in the CDR3. V lost 5 bases and J lost 0, with 7 bases in between.

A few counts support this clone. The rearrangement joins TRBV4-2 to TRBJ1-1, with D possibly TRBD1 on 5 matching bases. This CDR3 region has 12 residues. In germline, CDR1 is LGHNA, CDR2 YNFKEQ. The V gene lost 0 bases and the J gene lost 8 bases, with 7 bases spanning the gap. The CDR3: CASSQDGDEAFF. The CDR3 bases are TGTGCCAGCAGCCAAGACGGGGACGAAGCTTTCTTT.

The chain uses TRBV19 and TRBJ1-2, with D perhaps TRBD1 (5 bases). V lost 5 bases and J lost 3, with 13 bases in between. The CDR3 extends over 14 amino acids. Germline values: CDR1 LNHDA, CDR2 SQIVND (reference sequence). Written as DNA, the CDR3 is TGTGCCAGTAGTCCAAGACAGACGGACTATGGCTACACCTTC. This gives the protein CASSPRQTDYGYTF.

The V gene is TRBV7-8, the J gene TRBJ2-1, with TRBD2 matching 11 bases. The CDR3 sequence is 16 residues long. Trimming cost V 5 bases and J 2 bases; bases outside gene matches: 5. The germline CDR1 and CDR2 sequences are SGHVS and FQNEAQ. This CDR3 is CASSRPTSGAYNEQFF. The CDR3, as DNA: TGTGCCAGCAGCCGACCGACTAGCGGGGCCTACAATGAGCAGTTCTTC.